This T cell receptor (beta chain) was found in a study of PD-1 blockade in classical Hodgkin lymphoma. Profiling relied on immunoSEQ multiplex PCR, and the TCRdb table lists in-frame clones only, not all of them. The sample lists about 90,000 clones; more than 80% were seen once. To note about this clone: Its antigen is currently unknown.

Time point given: cycle 4 day 1 (C4D1), after around six weeks of nivolumab. Every patient had relapsed following autologous stem cell transplantation, and cohorts differed in brentuximab vedotin exposure. Notes on the study in general: The study reported lower baseline TCR diversity in newly diagnosed patients than in healthy donors. By C4D1, diversity of CD4+ TCRs had risen significantly, whereas that of CD8+ TCRs had not. Patients starting nivolumab less than 1 year after ASCT had lower diversity and were excluded from later analyses.

Sequenced material: peripheral blood mononuclear cells (PBMCs), taken before the fourth cycle of nivolumab. This clonotype originated in a human donor with classical Hodgkin lymphoma.

CDR3 nucleotide sequence: TGTGCCACAGGGACAGGGGCCTACAATGAGCAGTTCTTC. Translated, it gives CATGTGAYNEQFF. V gene TRBV19 combines with J gene TRBJ2-1; TRBD1 aligns across 10 bases. In germline, CDR1 is LNHDA, CDR2 SQIVND (reference sequence). The trim removed 10 bases at V and 2 bases at J, leaving 2 bases unmatched. This CDR3 is built from 13 residues.